This T cell receptor beta chain is drawn from a study of cytomegalovirus exposure and HLA in healthy donors. The study's findings and limits: When a later analysis was performed, an Asian-associated ancestry cluster reportedly had fewer N-insertions than the approximately 700-donor mean.

PCR was performed using 60 Vbeta and 13 Jbeta primers. Some clones are missing from TCRdb's copy, which holds only in-frame ones; the method was immunoSEQ multiplex PCR. In the table there are around 190,000 clones, roughly four fifths of which are singletons. On this clone itself: What it binds is unknown.

CDR3 size: 15 residues. Between the trimmed V and J ends, which lost 2 bases and 2 bases, there was a span of 10 bases. Germline V CDR1 and CDR2: LNHDA, SQIVND (reference sequence). The genes are TRBV19 and TRBJ2-1; no clear D gene. This receptor was obtained from a woman in her thirties in good health and CMV-seropositive. Sequences were obtained from PBMCs. The CDR3 reads CASSIYSSPYNEQFF. CDR3 DNA sequence: TGTGCCAGTAGTATATACAGCTCCCCCTACAATGAGCAGTTCTTC.